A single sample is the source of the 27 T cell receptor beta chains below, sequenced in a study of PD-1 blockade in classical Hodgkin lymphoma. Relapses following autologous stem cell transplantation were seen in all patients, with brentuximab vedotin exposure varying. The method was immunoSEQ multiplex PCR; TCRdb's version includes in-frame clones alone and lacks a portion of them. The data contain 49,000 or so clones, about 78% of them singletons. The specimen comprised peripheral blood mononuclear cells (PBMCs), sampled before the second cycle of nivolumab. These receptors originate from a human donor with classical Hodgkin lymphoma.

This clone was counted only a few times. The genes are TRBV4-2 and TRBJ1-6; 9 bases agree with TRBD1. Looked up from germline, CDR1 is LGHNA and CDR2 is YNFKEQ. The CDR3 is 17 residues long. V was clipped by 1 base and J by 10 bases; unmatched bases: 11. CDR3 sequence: CASSQGTGAAGRSPLHF. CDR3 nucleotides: TGTGCCAGCAGCCAAGGGACAGGGGCCGCTGGTAGGTCACCCCTCCACTTT.

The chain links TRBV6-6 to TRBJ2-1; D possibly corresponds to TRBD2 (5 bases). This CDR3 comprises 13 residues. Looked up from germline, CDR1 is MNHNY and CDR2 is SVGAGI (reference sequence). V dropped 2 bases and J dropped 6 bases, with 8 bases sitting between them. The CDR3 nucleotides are TGTGCCAGCAGTTACGTGAGGGTCAATGAGCAGTTCTTC. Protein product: CASSYVRVNEQFF.

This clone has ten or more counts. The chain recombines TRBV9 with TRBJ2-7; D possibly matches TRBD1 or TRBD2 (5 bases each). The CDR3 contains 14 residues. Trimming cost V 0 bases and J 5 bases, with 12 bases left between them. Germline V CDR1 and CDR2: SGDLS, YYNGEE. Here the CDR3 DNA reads TGTGCCAGCAGCGTAGCTGCAGGGACCGACGAGCAGTACTTC. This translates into CASSVAAGTDEQYF.

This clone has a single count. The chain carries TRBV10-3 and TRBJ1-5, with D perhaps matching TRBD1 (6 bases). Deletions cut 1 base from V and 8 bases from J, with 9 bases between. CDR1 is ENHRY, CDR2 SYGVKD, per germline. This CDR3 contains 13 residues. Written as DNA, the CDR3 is TGTGCCATCAGTGAGTTGAGGGGGGAGCCCCAGCATTTT. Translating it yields CAISELRGEPQHF.

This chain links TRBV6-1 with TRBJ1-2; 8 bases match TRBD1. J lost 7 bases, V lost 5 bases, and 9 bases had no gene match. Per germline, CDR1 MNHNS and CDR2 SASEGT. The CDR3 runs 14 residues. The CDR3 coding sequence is TGTGCCAGCAGTCAAACGACAGGGGCTCTTGGCTACACCTTC. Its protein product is CASSQTTGALGYTF.

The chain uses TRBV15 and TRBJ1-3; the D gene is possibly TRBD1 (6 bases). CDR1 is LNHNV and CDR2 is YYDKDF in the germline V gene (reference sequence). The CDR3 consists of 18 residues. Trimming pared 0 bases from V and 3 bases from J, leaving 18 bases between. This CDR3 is CATSRDLNREQDGNTIYF. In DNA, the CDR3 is TGTGCCACCAGCAGAGATTTGAACAGGGAGCAGGATGGAAACACCATATATTTT.

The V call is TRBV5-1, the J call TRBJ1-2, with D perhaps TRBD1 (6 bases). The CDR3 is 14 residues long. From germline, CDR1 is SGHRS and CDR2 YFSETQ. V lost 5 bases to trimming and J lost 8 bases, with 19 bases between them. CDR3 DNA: TGCGCCAGCAGTCCCGGGGGGCAGGGATTGGGCTACACCTTC. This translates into CASSPGGQGLGYTF.

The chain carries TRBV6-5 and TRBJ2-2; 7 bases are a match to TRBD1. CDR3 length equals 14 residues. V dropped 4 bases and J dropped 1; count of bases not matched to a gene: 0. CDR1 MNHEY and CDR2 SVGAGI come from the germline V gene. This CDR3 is CASSSGGNTGELFF. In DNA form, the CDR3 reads TGTGCCAGCAGTTCAGGGGGGAACACCGGGGAGCTGTTTTTT.

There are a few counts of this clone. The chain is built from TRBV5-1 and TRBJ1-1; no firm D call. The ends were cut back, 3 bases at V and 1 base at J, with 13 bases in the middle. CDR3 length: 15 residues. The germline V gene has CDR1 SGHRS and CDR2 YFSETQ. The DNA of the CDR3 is TGCGCCAGCAGCTCCCAACCGTCAGGGAACACTGAAGCTTTCTTT. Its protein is CASSSQPSGNTEAFF.

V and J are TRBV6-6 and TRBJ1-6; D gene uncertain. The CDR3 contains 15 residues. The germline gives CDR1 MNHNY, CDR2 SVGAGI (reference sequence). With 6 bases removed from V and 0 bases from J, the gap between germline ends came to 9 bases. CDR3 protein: CASSPKSSYNSPLHF. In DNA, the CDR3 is TGTGCCAGCAGCCCGAAGAGCTCCTATAATTCACCCCTCCACTTT.

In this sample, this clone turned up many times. In DNA, the CDR3 is TGTGCCAGCAGCCTTTGGACAGCTCAAGAGACCCAGTACTTC. Its translation is CASSLWTAQETQYF. This chain uses TRBV7-8 with TRBJ2-5; tentative D call: TRBD1 (6 bases). V shed 5 bases and J shed 2 bases, with 12 bases lying between them. CDR3 length: 14 amino acids. Germline V gives CDR1 SGHVS, CDR2 FQNEAQ.

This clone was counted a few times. CDR3 region: CSVGVRDGYTF. The CDR3 DNA reads as TGCAGCGTTGGTGTTAGGGACGGCTACACCTTC. The V gene is TRBV29-1, the J gene TRBJ1-2; perhaps TRBD1 as D (5 bases). Trimming stripped 4 bases from V and 8 bases from J, with 11 bases between. This CDR3 is built from 11 residues. Germline lookup yields CDR1 SQVTM and CDR2 ANQGSEA.

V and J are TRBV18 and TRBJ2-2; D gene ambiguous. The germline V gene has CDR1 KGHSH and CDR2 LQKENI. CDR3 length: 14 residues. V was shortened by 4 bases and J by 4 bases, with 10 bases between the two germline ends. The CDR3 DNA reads TGTGCCAGCTCACGCGACTTCCGCACCGGGGAGCTGTTTTTT. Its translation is CASSRDFRTGELFF. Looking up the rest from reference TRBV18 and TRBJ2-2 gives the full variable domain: NAGVMQNPRHLVRRRGQEARLRCSPMKGHSHVYWYRQLPEEGLKFMVYLQKENIIDESGMPKERFSAEFPKEGPSILRIQQVVRGDSAAYFCASSRDFRTGELFFGEGSRLTVL.

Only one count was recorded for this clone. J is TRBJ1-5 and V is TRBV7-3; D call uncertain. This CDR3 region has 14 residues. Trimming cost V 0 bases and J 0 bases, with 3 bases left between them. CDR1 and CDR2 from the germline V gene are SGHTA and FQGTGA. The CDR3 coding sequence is TGTGCCAGCAGCTTAACCACTAGCAATCAGCCCCAGCATTTT. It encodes CASSLTTSNQPQHF.

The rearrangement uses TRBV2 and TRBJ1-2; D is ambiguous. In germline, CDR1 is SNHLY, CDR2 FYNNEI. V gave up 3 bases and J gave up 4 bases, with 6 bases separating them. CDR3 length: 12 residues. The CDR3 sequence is CASSEGGYGYTF. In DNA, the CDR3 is TGTGCCAGCAGTGAGGGAGGCTATGGCTACACCTTC.

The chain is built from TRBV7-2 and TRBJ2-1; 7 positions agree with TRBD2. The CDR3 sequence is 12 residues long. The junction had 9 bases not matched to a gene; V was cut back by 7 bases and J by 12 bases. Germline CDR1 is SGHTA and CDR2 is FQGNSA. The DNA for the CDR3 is TGTGCCAGCATCGCTAGCGGCATCAGGCAGTTCTTC. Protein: CASIASGIRQFF.

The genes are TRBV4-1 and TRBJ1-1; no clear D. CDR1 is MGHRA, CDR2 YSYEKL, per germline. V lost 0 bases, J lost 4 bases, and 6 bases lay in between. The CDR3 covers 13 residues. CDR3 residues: CASSQDSSTEAFF. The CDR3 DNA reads TGCGCCAGCAGCCAAGATTCATCCACTGAAGCTTTCTTT.

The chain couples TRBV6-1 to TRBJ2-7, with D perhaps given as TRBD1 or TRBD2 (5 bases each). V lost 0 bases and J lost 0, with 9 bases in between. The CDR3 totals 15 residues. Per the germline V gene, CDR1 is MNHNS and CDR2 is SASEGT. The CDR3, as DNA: TGTGCCAGCAGTGAAGCGGGGGTAGTCTCCTACGAGCAGTACTTC. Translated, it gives CASSEAGVVSYEQYF.

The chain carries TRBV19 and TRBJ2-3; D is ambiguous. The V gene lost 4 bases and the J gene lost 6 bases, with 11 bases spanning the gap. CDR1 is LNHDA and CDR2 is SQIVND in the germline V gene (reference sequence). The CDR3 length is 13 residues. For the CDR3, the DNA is TGTGCCAGTAGTACGACTCCTTGGGATACGCAGTATTTT. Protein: CASSTTPWDTQYF.

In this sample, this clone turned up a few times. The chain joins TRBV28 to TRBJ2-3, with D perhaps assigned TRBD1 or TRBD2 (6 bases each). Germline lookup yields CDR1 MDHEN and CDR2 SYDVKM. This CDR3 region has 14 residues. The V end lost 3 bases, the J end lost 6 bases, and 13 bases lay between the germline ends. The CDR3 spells CASSLGGSRDTQYF. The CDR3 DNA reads TGTGCCAGCAGTTTGGGGGGCTCTAGGGATACGCAGTATTTT. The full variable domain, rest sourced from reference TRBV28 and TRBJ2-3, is DVKVTQSSRYLVKRTGEKVFLECVQDMDHENMFWYRQDPGLGLRLIYFSYDVKMKEKGDIPEGYSVSREKKERFSLILESASTNQTSMYLCASSLGGSRDTQYFGPGTRLTVL.

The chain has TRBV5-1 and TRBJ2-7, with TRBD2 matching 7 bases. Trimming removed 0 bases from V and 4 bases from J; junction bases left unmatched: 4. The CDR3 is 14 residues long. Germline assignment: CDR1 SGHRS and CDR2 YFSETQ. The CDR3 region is CASSLAEGGYEQYF. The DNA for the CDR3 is TGCGCCAGCAGCTTGGCGGAGGGAGGGTACGAGCAGTACTTC. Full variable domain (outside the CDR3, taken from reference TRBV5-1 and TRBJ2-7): KAGVTQTPRYLIKTRGQQVTLSCSPISGHRSVSWYQQTPGQGLQFLFEYFSETQRNKGNFPGRFSGRQFSNSRSEMNVSTLELGDSALYLCASSLAEGGYEQYFGPGTRLTVT.

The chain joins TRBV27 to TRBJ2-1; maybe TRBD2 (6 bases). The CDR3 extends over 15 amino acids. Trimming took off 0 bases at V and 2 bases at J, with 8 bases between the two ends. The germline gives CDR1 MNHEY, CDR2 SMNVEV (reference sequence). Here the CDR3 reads CASSLSAGTYNEQFF. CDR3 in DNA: TGTGCCAGCAGTTTATCGGCGGGGACCTACAATGAGCAGTTCTTC.

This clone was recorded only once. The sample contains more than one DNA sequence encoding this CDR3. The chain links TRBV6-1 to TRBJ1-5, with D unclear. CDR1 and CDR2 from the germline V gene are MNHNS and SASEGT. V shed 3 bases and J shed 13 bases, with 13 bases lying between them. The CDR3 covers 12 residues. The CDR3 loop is CASSEAGGTQHF. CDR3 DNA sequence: TGTGCCAGCAGTGAGGCCGGAGGAACACAGCATTTT.

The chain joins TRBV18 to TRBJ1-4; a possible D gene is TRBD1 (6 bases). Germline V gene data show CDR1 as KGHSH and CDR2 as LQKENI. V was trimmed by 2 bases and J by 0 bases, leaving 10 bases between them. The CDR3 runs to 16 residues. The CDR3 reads CASSPMRTATNEKLFF. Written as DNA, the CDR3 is TGTGCCAGCTCACCAATGCGGACAGCAACTAATGAAAAACTGTTTTTT. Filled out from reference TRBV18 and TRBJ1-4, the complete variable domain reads NAGVMQNPRHLVRRRGQEARLRCSPMKGHSHVYWYRQLPEEGLKFMVYLQKENIIDESGMPKERFSAEFPKEGPSILRIQQVVRGDSAAYFCASSPMRTATNEKLFFGSGTQLSVL.

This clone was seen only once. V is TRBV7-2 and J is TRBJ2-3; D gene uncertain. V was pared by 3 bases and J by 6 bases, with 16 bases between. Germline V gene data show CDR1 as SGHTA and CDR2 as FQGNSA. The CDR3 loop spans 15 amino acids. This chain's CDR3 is CASSFFSFNPDTQYF. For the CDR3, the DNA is TGTGCCAGCAGCTTTTTCAGCTTCAACCCGGATACGCAGTATTTT.

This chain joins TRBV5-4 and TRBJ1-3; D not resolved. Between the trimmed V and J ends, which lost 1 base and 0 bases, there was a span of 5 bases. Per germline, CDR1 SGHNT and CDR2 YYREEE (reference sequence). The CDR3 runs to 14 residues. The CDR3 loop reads CASSLSSSGNTIYF. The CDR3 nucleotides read TGTGCCAGCAGCTTGTCCAGCTCTGGAAACACCATATATTTT.

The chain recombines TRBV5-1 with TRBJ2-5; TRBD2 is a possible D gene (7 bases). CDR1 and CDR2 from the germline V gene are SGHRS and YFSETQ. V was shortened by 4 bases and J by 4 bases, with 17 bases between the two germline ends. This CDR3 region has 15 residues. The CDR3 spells CASSTALGGRETQYF. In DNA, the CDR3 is TGCGCCAGCAGCACAGCGTTGGGGGGGCGAGAGACCCAGTACTTC. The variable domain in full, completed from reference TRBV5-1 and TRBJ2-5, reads KAGVTQTPRYLIKTRGQQVTLSCSPISGHRSVSWYQQTPGQGLQFLFEYFSETQRNKGNFPGRFSGRQFSNSRSEMNVSTLELGDSALYLCASSTALGGRETQYFGPGTRLLVL.